This entry lists 21 T cell receptor beta chains sequenced from one sample in a study of T cells expressing NK-cell markers. TCRdb reworked the 5' RACE reads into one entry per CDR3 protein, no DNA. The sample table sets out roughly 430,000 distinct CDR3 sequences. The sequenced material came from blood T cells: a sorted CD56 or NKG2C T cell subset, CD4+ or CD8+ T cells, or bulk PBMC T cells (not recorded which). These receptors came from a woman between 18 and 70 years old in good health.

V and J are TRBV20-1 and TRBJ1-5. Germline V gene data show CDR1 as DFQATT and CDR2 as SNEGSKA (reference sequence). The CDR3 has 13 amino acids. CDR3 loop: CSAKQGSNQPQHF.

The gene calls are TRBV11-2 and TRBJ2-2; checking the TCRdb D call of TRBD1 is not possible without DNA. The CDR3 is made up of 15 amino acids. The germline V gene encodes CDR1 SGHAT and CDR2 FQNNGV. This CDR3 is CASSLDRQGTGELFF.

The chain couples TRBV12-3 or TRBV12-4 to TRBJ1-5; TCRdb names TRBD1, which stays unverified in the absence of DNA. This CDR3 is built from 13 residues. The CDR3 is CASSLPPSVTQHF.

The V and J genes are TRBV12-3 or TRBV12-4 and TRBJ1-3; TCRdb gives TRBD1 as the D gene, but with no DNA this cannot be confirmed. The CDR3 consists of 15 residues. The CDR3 region is CASTRQGRPGNTIYF.

The rearrangement uses TRBV5-5 and TRBJ2-3; with no DNA, the TCRdb D assignment of TRBD1 cannot be verified. The CDR3 is 16 residues long. Germline CDR1 SGHKS, CDR2 YYEKEE (reference sequence). The CDR3 sequence is CASSLGPGQGADTQYF.

The chain uses TRBV7-8 and TRBJ1-2; TCRdb calls TRBD1, which cannot be checked without DNA. This CDR3 is 17 amino acids long. The V gene's germline CDR1 is SGHVS and CDR2 FQNEAQ. CDR3 residues: CASSYRRAGDGGYGYTF. The full variable domain, in which reference TRBV7-8 and TRBJ1-2 provide the parts outside the CDR3, is GAGVSQSPRYKVAKRGQDVALRCDPISGHVSLFWYQQALGQGPEFLTYFQNEAQLDKSGLPSDRFFAERPEGSVSTLKIQRTQQEDSAVYLCASSYRRAGDGGYGYTFGSGTRLTVV.

CDR3 in amino acids: CASSVDVFRTEAFF. The gene calls are TRBV9 and TRBJ1-1. CDR3 size: 14 residues. CDR1 SGDLS and CDR2 YYNGEE come from the germline V gene.

This chain joins TRBV20-1 and TRBJ1-5; TCRdb gives TRBD1 as the D gene, but with no DNA this cannot be confirmed. CDR1 and CDR2 (germline): DFQATT, SNEGSKA (reference sequence). The CDR3 loop spans 14 amino acids. The CDR3 region is CSARAGAGNQPQHF.

The J gene is TRBJ2-7, the V gene TRBV7-8. The CDR3 runs 11 residues. Looked up from germline, CDR1 is SGHVS and CDR2 is FQNEAQ. The CDR3 loop is CASSSMGEQYF.

The chain recombines TRBV29-1 with TRBJ1-4; the TRBD1 assignment by TCRdb is unverifiable without DNA. The germline gives CDR1 SQVTM, CDR2 ANQGSEA. This CDR3 is built from 14 residues. The CDR3 spells CSVELGQGSEKLFF.

CDR3 in amino acids: CASSTGSSYEQYF. The V gene is TRBV5-5, the J gene TRBJ2-7. This CDR3 has 13 residues. Germline V gives CDR1 SGHKS, CDR2 YYEKEE (reference sequence).

This chain joins TRBV2 and TRBJ2-7; TCRdb proposes TRBD2, but this gene call is untestable without DNA. CDR3 length: 14 amino acids. Germline lookup yields CDR1 SNHLY and CDR2 FYNNEI. This CDR3 is CAEGGARQTYEQYF.

This rearrangement joins TRBV12-3 or TRBV12-4 to TRBJ2-1; no DNA is available, so the TRBD2 call from TCRdb remains unchecked. The CDR3 sequence is 17 residues long. This CDR3 reads CASRHQSGAGGGNEQFF.

The chain recombines TRBV2 with TRBJ2-2. This CDR3 comprises 13 residues. CDR1 is SNHLY, CDR2 FYNNEI, per germline. The CDR3 is CASSYVRTGELFF.

The chain employs TRBV7-9 and TRBJ2-2; without DNA, the TCRdb call of TRBD2 cannot be checked. The CDR3 is 17 residues long. Looked up from germline, CDR1 is SEHNR and CDR2 is FQNEAQ (reference sequence). CDR3 region: CASSSQKRGENTGELFF.

V gene TRBV2 combines with J gene TRBJ2-7. Germline CDR1 and CDR2: SNHLY and FYNNEI. This CDR3 comprises 15 residues. CDR3 protein: CASIEPGEGTYEQYF. The whole variable domain, filled in from reference TRBV2 and TRBJ2-7, reads EPEVTQTPSHQVTQMGQEVILRCVPISNHLYFYWYRQILGQKVEFLVSFYNNEISEKSEIFDDQFSVERPDGSNFTLKIRSTKLEDSAMYFCASIEPGEGTYEQYFGPGTRLTVT.

The V and J genes are TRBV3-1 and TRBJ2-1; TCRdb's D call of TRBD2 is untestable without DNA. Germline V CDR1 and CDR2: LGHDT, YNNKEL (reference sequence). The CDR3 length is 17 residues. The CDR3 loop is CASSQDRGGGSYNEQFF.

V usage is TRBV20-1 and J usage is TRBJ2-2; checking the TCRdb D call of TRBD1 is not possible without DNA. Per germline, CDR1 DFQATT and CDR2 SNEGSKA (reference sequence). The CDR3 has 13 residues. CDR3 sequence: CSQYRGQTGELFF.

The genes are TRBV12-3 or TRBV12-4 and TRBJ2-5. This CDR3 has 13 residues. CDR3 sequence reads: CASSLAARETQYF.

J is TRBJ1-4 and V is TRBV20-1. CDR3 length: 15 residues. Germline assignment: CDR1 DFQATT and CDR2 SNEGSKA (reference sequence). This chain's CDR3 is CSARDPRGFDEKLFF.

The V and J genes are TRBV12-3 or TRBV12-4 and TRBJ2-5. The CDR3 has 13 amino acids. The CDR3 protein is CASSFIPKETQYF.